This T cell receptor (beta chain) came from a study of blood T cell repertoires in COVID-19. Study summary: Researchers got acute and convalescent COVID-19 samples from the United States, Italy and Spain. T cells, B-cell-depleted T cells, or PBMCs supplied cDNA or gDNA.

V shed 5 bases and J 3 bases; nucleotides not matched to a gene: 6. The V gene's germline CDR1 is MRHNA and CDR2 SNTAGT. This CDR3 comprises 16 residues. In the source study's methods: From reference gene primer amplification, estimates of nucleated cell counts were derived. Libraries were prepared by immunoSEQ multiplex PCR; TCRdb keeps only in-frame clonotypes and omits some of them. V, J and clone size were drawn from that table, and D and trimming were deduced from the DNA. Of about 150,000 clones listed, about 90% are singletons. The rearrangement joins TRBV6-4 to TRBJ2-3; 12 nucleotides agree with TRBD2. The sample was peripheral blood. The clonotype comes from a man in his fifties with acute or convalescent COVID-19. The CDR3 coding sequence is TGTGCCAGCAGTCGGACTAGCGGGATGAGGACAGATACGCAGTATTTT. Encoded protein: CASSRTSGMRTDTQYF.